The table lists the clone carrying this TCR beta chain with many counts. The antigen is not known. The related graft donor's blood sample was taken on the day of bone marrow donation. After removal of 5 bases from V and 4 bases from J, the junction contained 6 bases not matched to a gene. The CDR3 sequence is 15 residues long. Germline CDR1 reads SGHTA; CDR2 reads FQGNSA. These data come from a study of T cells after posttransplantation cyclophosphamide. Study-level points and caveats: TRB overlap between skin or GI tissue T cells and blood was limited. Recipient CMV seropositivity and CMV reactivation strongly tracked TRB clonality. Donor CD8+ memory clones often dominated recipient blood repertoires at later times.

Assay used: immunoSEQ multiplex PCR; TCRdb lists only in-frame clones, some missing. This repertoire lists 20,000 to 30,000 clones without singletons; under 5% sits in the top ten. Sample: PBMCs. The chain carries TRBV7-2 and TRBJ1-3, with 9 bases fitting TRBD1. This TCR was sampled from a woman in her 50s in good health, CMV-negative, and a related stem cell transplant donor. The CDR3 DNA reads TGTGCCAGCAGCCCAAGGACAGGGGAGGGAAACACCATATATTTT. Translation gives CASSPRTGEGNTIYF.